These 5 T cell receptor beta chains originate from one sample sequenced in a study of CD8+ T cells in alopecia areata. Investigators isolated RNA and reverse transcribed it into cDNA to act as the sequencing template. Measured with immunoSEQ multiplex PCR; TCRdb has only the in-frame clones, and not every one. The sample holds around 160,000 clones, more than 75% seen once. The source material was CD8+ T cells sorted from blood, sampled at week 0. These TCRs come from a human donor with alopecia areata.

The chain uses TRBV7-3 and TRBJ2-2; no clear D. Per the germline V gene, CDR1 is SGHTA and CDR2 is FQGTGA. The CDR3 is 12 amino acids. V lost 5 bases to trimming and J lost 5 bases, with 6 bases between them. The CDR3 nucleotides read TGTGCCAGCAGCCCCCTAACCGGGGAGCTGTTTTTT. Its protein is CASSPLTGELFF.

The V gene is TRBV27, the J gene TRBJ2-7; TRBD2 might be the D (6 bases). The germline V gene encodes CDR1 MNHEY and CDR2 SMNVEV (reference sequence). This CDR3 spans 13 amino acids. V shed 5 bases and J shed 1 base, with 9 bases lying between them. The CDR3 here is CASSLRGSYEQYF. For the CDR3, the DNA is TGTGCCAGCAGTCTACGGGGGTCCTACGAGCAGTACTTC.

V gene TRBV7-2 combines with J gene TRBJ2-2; 8 nucleotides match TRBD2. The germline V gene encodes CDR1 SGHTA and CDR2 FQGNSA. This CDR3 has 16 residues. J gave up 7 bases and V 4 bases, and 11 bases lay outside the gene matches. CDR3 in DNA: TGTGCCAGCAGCTCCGAGGCCGGGAGGGGCTACGGGGAGCTGTTTTTT. Amino acids: CASSSEAGRGYGELFF.

The V and J genes are TRBV29-1 and TRBJ1-1; TRBD1 might be the D (6 bases). The CDR3 sequence is 12 residues long. Trimming took off 3 bases at V and 4 bases at J, with 9 bases between the two ends. The V gene's germline CDR1 is SQVTM and CDR2 ANQGSEA. CDR3 sequence: CSVDRGATEAFF. The CDR3 bases are TGCAGCGTTGACAGGGGCGCCACTGAAGCTTTCTTT.

This clone was detected only a few times. CDR3 sequence reads: CASSPRQVGSFDTNQPQHF. In nucleotides, the CDR3 is TGTGCCAGCAGTCCCAGACAAGTGGGTAGTTTTGATACCAATCAGCCCCAGCATTTT. J is TRBJ1-5 and V is TRBV27; D is undetermined. Germline CDR1 MNHEY, CDR2 SMNVEV (reference sequence). Trimming left V 5 bases short and J 3 bases short, with 26 bases between. The CDR3 loop spans 19 amino acids.